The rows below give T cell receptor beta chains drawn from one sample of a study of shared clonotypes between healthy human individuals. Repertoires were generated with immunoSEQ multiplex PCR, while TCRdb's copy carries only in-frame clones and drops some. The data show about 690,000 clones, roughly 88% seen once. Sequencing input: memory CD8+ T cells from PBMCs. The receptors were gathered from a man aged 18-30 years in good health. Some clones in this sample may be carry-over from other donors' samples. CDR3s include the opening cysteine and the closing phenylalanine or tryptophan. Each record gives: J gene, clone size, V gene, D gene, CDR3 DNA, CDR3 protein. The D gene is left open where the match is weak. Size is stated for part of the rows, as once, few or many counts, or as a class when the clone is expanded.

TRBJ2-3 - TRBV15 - TGTGCCACCAGCAGAGATCGGGGCCCCAACACAGATACGCAGTATTTT CATSRDRGPNTDTQYF
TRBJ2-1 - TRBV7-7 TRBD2 TGTGCCAGCAGCTTAGGGGCGGGAGGGCCGCATGAGCAGTTCTTC CASSLGAGGPHEQFF
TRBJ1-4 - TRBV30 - TGTGCCTGGAGTGGCGGGCGCAGCGGGGGGTTGCGAAAACTGTTTTTT CAWSGGRSGGLRKLFF
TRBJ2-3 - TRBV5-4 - TGTGCCAGCACCGATGGGCCAGATACGCAGTATTTT CASTDGPDTQYF
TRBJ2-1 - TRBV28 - TGTGCCAGCAGTCCCCGGGGGTACAATGAGCAGTTCTTC CASSPRGYNEQFF
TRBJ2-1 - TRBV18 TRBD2 TGTGCCAGCTCACCAGAGGCGGGAGGGGACGAGCAGTTCTTC CASSPEAGGDEQFF
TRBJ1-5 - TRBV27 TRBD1 TGTGCCAGCAGAACAGGGGGCTGGAGCAATCAGCCCCAGCATTTT CASRTGGWSNQPQHF
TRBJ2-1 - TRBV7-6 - TGTGCCAGCAGCTTAGAGGACGGGGAAGGGACCTACAATGAGCAGTTCTTC CASSLEDGEGTYNEQFF
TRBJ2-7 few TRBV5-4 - TGTGCCAGCAGCCGTACGGGACAAGAAAGCTCCTACGAGCAGTACTTC CASSRTGQESSYEQYF
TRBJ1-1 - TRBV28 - TGTGCCAGCAGTTACGACGAAGGACGGTTTGAAGCTTTCTTT CASSYDEGRFEAFF